A single sample gave rise to the 5 T cell receptor beta chains below, sequenced in a study of blood T cell repertoires in COVID-19 (dated by TCRdb to the early 2020s). The library was made by the immunoSEQ multiplex PCR assay. Imported from immuneACCESS, the table was reduced by TCRdb to in-frame sequences with V and J called. These copies leave out some clones; in studies compared against another copy, an unresolved V gene accounts for under half, and the cause of the remainder is not known. A total of 99,000 or so clones appear in this sample, around 80% of them only once. The ten largest clones take up 15% of the sample. The sequenced material came from peripheral blood. The receptors originated from a woman of 80 years or more with acute or convalescent COVID-19.

The chain employs TRBV7-2 and TRBJ2-3; D gene unclear. The CDR3 is 14 amino acids. The germline CDR1 and CDR2 sequences are SGHTA and FQGNSA. Trimming shortened V by 2 bases and J by 5 bases, and 11 bases separated the two germline ends. The CDR3 region is CASSLWPTKDTQYF. In DNA, the CDR3 is TGTGCCAGCAGCTTATGGCCAACGAAAGATACGCAGTATTTT.

V gene TRBV18 combines with J gene TRBJ2-7; possible D gene TRBD1, 5 bases. Trimming removed 6 bases at V and 5 bases at J, with 11 bases between. In germline, CDR1 is KGHSH, CDR2 LQKENI. This CDR3 has 12 residues. Written as DNA, the CDR3 is TGTGCCAGCTCCTCAAAAGGGGACGAGCAGTACGTC. Its translation is CASSSKGDEQYV.

This clone was picked up a small number of times. The chain recombines TRBV5-1 with TRBJ2-5; maybe TRBD1 (5 bases). This CDR3 has 12 amino acids. The germline gives CDR1 SGHRS, CDR2 YFSETQ. Trimming pared 4 bases from V and 2 bases from J, leaving 6 bases between. CDR3 bases: TGCGCCAGCAGCCAGGGACAAGAGACCCAGTACTTC. Residues: CASSQGQETQYF.

The chain has TRBV5-4 and TRBJ2-7; 7 bases agree with TRBD2. The V gene end was trimmed by 4 bases and the J gene end by 5 bases; junction bases not matched to a gene: 12. CDR1 and CDR2 from the germline V gene are SGHNT and YYREEE (reference sequence). The CDR3 runs 15 residues. This CDR3 is CASSPGPTGGHEQYF. In DNA, the CDR3 is TGTGCCAGCAGCCCTGGCCCAACGGGAGGCCACGAGCAGTACTTC. Filled out from reference TRBV5-4 and TRBJ2-7, the complete variable domain reads ETGVTQSPTHLIKTRGQQVTLRCSSQSGHNTVSWYQQALGQGPQFIFQYYREEENGRGNFPPRFSGLQFPNYSSELNVNALELDDSALYLCASSPGPTGGHEQYFGPGTRLTVT.

This clone came up a few times. The chain uses TRBV2 and TRBJ1-6; 8 bases are a match to TRBD1. Trimming removed 6 bases from V and 6 bases from J; junction bases left unmatched: 7. CDR3 length: 15 amino acids. Germline CDR1 SNHLY, CDR2 FYNNEI. The CDR3 sequence: CASSATGVGNSPLHF. As DNA, the CDR3 is TGTGCCAGCAGCGCGACAGGGGTAGGTAATTCACCCCTCCACTTT.